This TCR beta chain appears in the sequencing data of a study of Graves' ophthalmopathy and Graves' hyperthyroidism. About this clonotype: Its antigen is unidentified.

RNA transcripts were the source from which TCR beta CDR3 regions were amplified. Second-round multiplex PCR came after first-round RT-PCR with HTBI primers. TCRdb re-analysed the multiplex PCR reads in MiXCR, keeping a single row per CDR3 protein. There are 650,000 to 900,000 distinct CDR3 sequences in the sample; roughly 40% occur only once, and approximately 46% lies in the top ten. Ophthalmopathy cases showed moderate-to-severe activity, scoring CAS ≥3 and NOSPECS ≥4, with duration under 3 months. Other autoimmune diseases, uncontrolled infections, pregnancy or lactation excluded patients from enrollment. The starting material, roughly 9.7 ml of fresh peripheral blood, provided the PBMCs. General study results and limits: Forecasting of ophthalmopathy progression by the model achieved around 68% sensitivity and 72% to 75% specificity.

Specimen: peripheral blood. This TCR was recovered from an adult man with Graves' ophthalmopathy.

The CDR3 is CASGGSGGDGYTF. In DNA form, the CDR3 reads TGTGCCTCCGGGGGCTCAGGGGGCGACGGCTACACCTTC. This chain joins TRBV10-3 and TRBJ1-2, with TRBD1 matching over 8 bases. The germline V gene encodes CDR1 ENHRY and CDR2 SYGVKD. The CDR3 extends over 13 amino acids. Losses at the gene ends were 11 bases for V and 8 bases for J; bases not matched to a gene: 13.